Given below is one TCR beta chain in context. This entry belongs to a study of monozygotic twins with inflammatory bowel disease. CDR1 is LGHNA, CDR2 YSLEER, per germline. This CDR3 region has 15 residues. TCRdb reprocessed the 5' RACE reads; each CDR3 protein has one entry and no DNA is given. The sample totals about 300,000 distinct CDR3 sequences. V usage is TRBV4-3 and J usage is TRBJ2-1; TCRdb's D call of TRBD2 is untestable without DNA. Sequencing was done on a sample of blood. This sequence was found in a human donor with ulcerative colitis or Crohn's disease, or a healthy co-twin of an affected twin (not recorded which). The CDR3 sequence: CASSQDRGLTNGQFF.